This T cell receptor (beta chain) was retrieved from a study of blood T cell repertoires in COVID-19. Study as a whole: In each case, the material was cDNA or gDNA derived from T cells, B-cell-depleted T cells, or PBMCs.

Patients in Seattle were enrolled during active infection, then followed longitudinally. Authors' methods: Counts of nucleated cells, estimated from reference gene primer amplification, were obtained. TCRdb's table, derived via immunoSEQ multiplex PCR, lists solely in-frame clones and lacks some. V and J calls and clone size follow that table, whereas D and trimming were derived from the DNA. The sample records approximately 180,000 clones, 85% to 90% being singletons. Trimming removed 5 bases at V and 0 bases at J, with 13 bases between. This CDR3 spans 15 amino acids. CDR1 is SGHAT, CDR2 FQNNGV, per germline.

The source is a woman between 65 and 79 years old with COVID-19, enrolled during active disease. The sample comprised peripheral blood. The V and J genes are TRBV11-2 and TRBJ1-1; possible D gene TRBD1, 6 bases. CDR3 sequence: CASSDNRAMNTEAFF. The CDR3 nucleotides read TGTGCCAGCAGCGACAACAGGGCCATGAACACTGAAGCTTTCTTT.